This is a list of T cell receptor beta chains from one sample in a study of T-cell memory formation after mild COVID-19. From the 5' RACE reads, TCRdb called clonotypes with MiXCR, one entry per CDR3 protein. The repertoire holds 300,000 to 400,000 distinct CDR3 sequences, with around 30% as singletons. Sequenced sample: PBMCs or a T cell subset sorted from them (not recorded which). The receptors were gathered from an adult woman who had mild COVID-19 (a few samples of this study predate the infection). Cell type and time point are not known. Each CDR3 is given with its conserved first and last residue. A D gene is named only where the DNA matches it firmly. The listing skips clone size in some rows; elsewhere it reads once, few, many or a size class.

cdr3_nt: TGTGCCAGCAGCTTAGAAGGACAGGGGGCCTACGAGCAGTACTTC; cdr3_aa: CASSLEGQGAYEQYF; clone_size: many; d_call: TRBD1; v_call: TRBV7-9; j_call: TRBJ2-7
cdr3_nt: TGTGCCAGCAGCTCTCACGGCATAGAGAACACTGAAGCTTTCTTT; cdr3_aa: CASSSHGIENTEAFF; clone_size: NA; d_call: NA; v_call: TRBV11-3; j_call: TRBJ1-1
cdr3_nt: TGTGCCAGCAGTCAGACAGGGGGCTACTACGAGCAGTACTTC; cdr3_aa: CASSQTGGYYEQYF; clone_size: NA; d_call: TRBD1; v_call: TRBV6-5; j_call: TRBJ2-7
cdr3_nt: TGTGCCAGCAGTGTATCCGGGACTAGCGGGACTAATGAGCAGTTCTTC; cdr3_aa: CASSVSGTSGTNEQFF; clone_size: many; d_call: TRBD2; v_call: TRBV25-1; j_call: TRBJ2-1
cdr3_nt: TGTGCCAGCAGCTGGACCGATCGGGGTGACTACGAGCAGTACTTC; cdr3_aa: CASSWTDRGDYEQYF; clone_size: few; d_call: NA; v_call: TRBV7-9; j_call: TRBJ2-7
cdr3_nt: TGTGCCAGCAGCGGGACTAGGGGCCTTGGGGCCAACGTCCTGACTTTC; cdr3_aa: CASSGTRGLGANVLTF; clone_size: few; d_call: TRBD2; v_call: TRBV3-1; j_call: TRBJ2-6
cdr3_nt: TGTGCCAGCAGCCCGGTAGGGACGGGCGACTATGGCTACACCTTC; cdr3_aa: CASSPVGTGDYGYTF; clone_size: NA; d_call: NA; v_call: TRBV7-9; j_call: TRBJ1-2
cdr3_nt: TGTGCCAGCAGTGAAGAGAGTAGCAGCCACGAGCAGTACTTC; cdr3_aa: CASSEESSSHEQYF; clone_size: NA; d_call: NA; v_call: TRBV2; j_call: TRBJ2-7
cdr3_nt: TGTGCCAGCAGGCTAGCGGGAGTCAACACCGGGGAGCTGTTTTTT; cdr3_aa: CASRLAGVNTGELFF; clone_size: NA; d_call: TRBD2; v_call: TRBV12-3/TRBV12-4; j_call: TRBJ2-2
cdr3_nt: TGTGCCAGCAGTTTAGGTTTGTTCTCTGGGGCCAACGTCCTGACTTTC; cdr3_aa: CASSLGLFSGANVLTF; clone_size: few; d_call: NA; v_call: TRBV12-3/TRBV12-4; j_call: TRBJ2-6
cdr3_nt: TGTGCCAGCAGTGAAAGCGGGGGGGCCTACAATGAGCAGTTCTTC; cdr3_aa: CASSESGGAYNEQFF; clone_size: few; d_call: TRBD2; v_call: TRBV12-3/TRBV12-4; j_call: TRBJ2-1
cdr3_nt: TGTGCCAGCAGCTTATCATTAAGCGGGATGGAGACCCAGTACTTC; cdr3_aa: CASSLSLSGMETQYF; clone_size: NA; d_call: TRBD2; v_call: TRBV7-9; j_call: TRBJ2-5
cdr3_nt: TGTGCCAGCAGCGTGACTAGCGGGACTGGTGAGCAGTACTTC; cdr3_aa: CASSVTSGTGEQYF; clone_size: NA; d_call: TRBD2; v_call: TRBV9; j_call: TRBJ2-7
cdr3_nt: TGCGCCAGCAGCACCCTAGCGGGACCAGAGACCCAGTACTTC; cdr3_aa: CASSTLAGPETQYF; clone_size: NA; d_call: TRBD2; v_call: TRBV5-1; j_call: TRBJ2-5
cdr3_nt: TGCAGTGCTAGGTGGGGGTACAATGAGCAGTTCTTC; cdr3_aa: CSARWGYNEQFF; clone_size: NA; d_call: NA; v_call: TRBV20-1; j_call: TRBJ2-1
cdr3_nt: TGTGCCAGCAGCCAGGATACCCCGACTTCCCGCACAGATACGCAGTATTTT; cdr3_aa: CASSQDTPTSRTDTQYF; clone_size: few; d_call: NA; v_call: TRBV3-1; j_call: TRBJ2-3
cdr3_nt: TGCGCCAGCAGCACCAACACACACGTTAACACCGGGGAGCTGTTTTTT; cdr3_aa: CASSTNTHVNTGELFF; clone_size: NA; d_call: NA; v_call: TRBV5-1; j_call: TRBJ2-2
cdr3_nt: TGTGCCAGCACCCCGAATGGGGCTGAAGCTTTCTTT; cdr3_aa: CASTPNGAEAFF; clone_size: few; d_call: NA; v_call: TRBV7-9; j_call: TRBJ1-1
cdr3_nt: TGTGCCAGCTCCGGGGGGACTAGCGGCACAGATACGCAGTATTTT; cdr3_aa: CASSGGTSGTDTQYF; clone_size: few; d_call: TRBD2; v_call: TRBV18; j_call: TRBJ2-3
cdr3_nt: TGCGCCAGCAGCCTTGGGGACTCCTGGGGAGAGACCCAGTACTTC; cdr3_aa: CASSLGDSWGETQYF; clone_size: NA; d_call: NA; v_call: TRBV4-1; j_call: TRBJ2-5
cdr3_nt: TGTGCCAGCAGCAAAAGGGGGTCGGTCACTGAAGCTTTCTTT; cdr3_aa: CASSKRGSVTEAFF; clone_size: NA; d_call: NA; v_call: TRBV21-1; j_call: TRBJ1-1
cdr3_nt: TGTGCCAGCAAGAGCACGGGCGCTCTTCAGGATACGCAGTATTTT; cdr3_aa: CASKSTGALQDTQYF; clone_size: few; d_call: NA; v_call: TRBV9; j_call: TRBJ2-3
cdr3_nt: TGTGCCACCAGCAGAGTACGACTCCGCGGGAGGGCCGATGAGACCCAGTACTTC; cdr3_aa: CATSRVRLRGRADETQYF; clone_size: NA; d_call: TRBD2; v_call: TRBV15; j_call: TRBJ2-5
cdr3_nt: TGTGCCAGCAGGGGAGGGGGGTCGACCTACGAGCAGTACTTC; cdr3_aa: CASRGGGSTYEQYF; clone_size: few; d_call: NA; v_call: TRBV3-1; j_call: TRBJ2-7